This T cell receptor (beta chain) comes out of a study of blood T cell repertoires in COVID-19. Across the whole study: Two negative PCRs, clearance, or symptom resolution were required of recovered Cohort 3 donors. Specimens from acute and convalescent COVID-19 originated in the United States, Italy and Spain.

Cohort assignment relied on participant-reported clinical history. The data were produced by immunoSEQ multiplex PCR, yet TCRdb's version contains in-frame clones alone and is incomplete. This table holds more than 200,000 clones, roughly 84% found once. Deletions cut 2 bases from V and 6 bases from J, with 6 bases between. Germline V gene lookup returns CDR1 SGHDN and CDR2 FVKESK. CDR3 size: 12 residues. The sample was PBMCs or T cells enriched from blood (not recorded which). The chain links TRBV14 to TRBJ2-3; the D is unclear. The TCR comes from a man aged 25-45 years in a cohort exposed to, infected with or recovered from COVID-19 (not recorded which). The CDR3 DNA sequence: TGTGCCAGCAGCCAAACCCGGGATACGCAGTATTTT. It encodes CASSQTRDTQYF.